This T cell receptor (beta chain) emerged from a study of blood T cell repertoires in COVID-19. Germline V gives CDR1 SEHNR, CDR2 FQNEAQ (reference sequence). This CDR3 has 18 amino acids. V lost 5 bases, J lost 5 bases, and 15 bases stayed unmatched. The data were produced by immunoSEQ multiplex PCR, yet TCRdb's version contains in-frame clones alone and is incomplete. The table shows fewer than 250,000 clones, with around 83% occurring only once. The chain recombines TRBV7-9 with TRBJ2-1; 10 bases match TRBD2. Sequences were obtained from peripheral blood. The source of this sequence is a woman in her forties or fifties with acute or convalescent COVID-19. CDR3 sequence reads: CASSTNLPELAGNNEQFF. The DNA for the CDR3 is TGTGCCAGCAGCACCAATCTTCCCGAACTAGCGGGGAACAATGAGCAGTTCTTC.